This TCR beta chain originates from a study of T-cell memory formation after mild COVID-19. General study findings and limits: Confirmation of SARS-CoV-2 specificity was lacking for second-wave clones peaking day 37. Contracting clones from day 15 to 85 showed balanced CD4/CD8; later expanders favored CD4+.

Researchers used 5'RACE with constant-segment primers to make TCR alpha and TCR beta cDNA libraries that carry sample barcodes and UMIs. TCRdb reprocessed the 5' RACE reads via MiXCR and lists one record per CDR3 protein. There are a few hundred thousand distinct CDR3 sequences in the sample; roughly an eighth occur only once, and around a fifth lies in the top ten. Germline V gene sequence: CDR1 DFQATT, CDR2 SNEGSKA (reference sequence). CDR3 length equals 13 residues. This clonotype was picked up a small number of times. The antigen remains undetermined. The chain carries TRBV20-1 and TRBJ1-1, with a tentative D call TRBD1 (6 bases). The receptor was derived from a man younger than 35 who had mild COVID-19 (a few samples of this study predate the infection). Cell type and time point are not known. Material for sequencing was PBMCs or a T cell subset sorted from them (not recorded which). This CDR3 is CSSGWGGGAEAFF. The CDR3 DNA reads TGCAGCTCGGGCTGGGGAGGGGGAGCTGAAGCTTTCTTT.